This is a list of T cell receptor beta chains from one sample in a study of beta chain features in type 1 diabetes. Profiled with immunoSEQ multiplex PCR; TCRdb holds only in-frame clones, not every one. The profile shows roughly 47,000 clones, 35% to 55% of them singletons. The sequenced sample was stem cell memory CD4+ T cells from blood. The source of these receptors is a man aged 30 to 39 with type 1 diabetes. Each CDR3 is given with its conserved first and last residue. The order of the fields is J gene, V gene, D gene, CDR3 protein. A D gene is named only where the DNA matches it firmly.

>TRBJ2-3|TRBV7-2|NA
CASSLGRAHTQYF
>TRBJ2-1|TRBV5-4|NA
CASSYIGGLEQFF
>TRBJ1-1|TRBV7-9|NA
CASSQYREGEAFF
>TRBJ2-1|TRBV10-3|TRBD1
CAISEFVGDRGFRTSNEQFF
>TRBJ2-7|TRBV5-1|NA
CASSLALAVSYEQYF
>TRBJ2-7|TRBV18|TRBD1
CASSPLGQGDEQYF
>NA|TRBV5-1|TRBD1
CASSLGQGDYEQYF
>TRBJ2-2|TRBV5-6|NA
CASSLRGIRPGELFF
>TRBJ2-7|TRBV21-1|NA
CASSKGPEFSYEQYF
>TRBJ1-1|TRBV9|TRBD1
CASSAGQPRENTEAFF
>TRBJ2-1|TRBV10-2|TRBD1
CASREGTGGYNEQFF
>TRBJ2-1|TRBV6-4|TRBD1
CASSDGGTGNNEQFF
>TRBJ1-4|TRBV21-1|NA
CASPRKVGNRGEKLFF
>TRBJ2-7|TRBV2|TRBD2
CASSRTSGSSYEQYF
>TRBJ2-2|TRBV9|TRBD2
CASSVSGRAPGELFF
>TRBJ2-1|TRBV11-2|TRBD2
CASSRLAGLVTSSYNEQFF
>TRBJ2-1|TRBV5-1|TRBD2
CASSFTSGRFDEQFF
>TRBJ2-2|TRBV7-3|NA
CASSLRATGELFF
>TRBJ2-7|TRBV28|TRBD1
CASSFGDRDYEQYF
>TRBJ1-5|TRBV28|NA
CASRAGRGRNQPQHF
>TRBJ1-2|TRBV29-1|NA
CSVGQVYGYTF
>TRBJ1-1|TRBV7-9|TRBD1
CAIGQGAFEAFF
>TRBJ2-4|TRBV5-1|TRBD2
CASSWAGAGDGNIQYF
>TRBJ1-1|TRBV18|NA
CASSPQGMADTEAFF
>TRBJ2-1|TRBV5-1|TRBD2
CASKLAGGSNEQFF
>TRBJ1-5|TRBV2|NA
CASSAQGRQPQHF
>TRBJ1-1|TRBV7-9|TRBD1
CASSQTGGTEAFF
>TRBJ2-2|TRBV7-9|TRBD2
CASSLVLAGGPNTGELFF
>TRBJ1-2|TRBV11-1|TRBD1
CASSFGQGARGYTF
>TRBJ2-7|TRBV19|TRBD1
CASSARTGGEQYF
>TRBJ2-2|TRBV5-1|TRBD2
CASSLLADTGELFF
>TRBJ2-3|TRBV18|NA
CASSPRETSTDTQYF
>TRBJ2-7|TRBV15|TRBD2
CATHSGRAREDEQYF
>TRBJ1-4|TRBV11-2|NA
CASSFQGGSNEKLFF
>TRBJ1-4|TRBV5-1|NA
CASSLLWAKDEKLFF
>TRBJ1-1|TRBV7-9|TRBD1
CASSPRDRVISTEAFF
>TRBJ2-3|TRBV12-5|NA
CASGLSGNTDTQYF
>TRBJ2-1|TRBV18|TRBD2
CASSDQAGGLDEQFF
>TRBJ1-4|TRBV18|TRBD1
CASSNGDSKKLFF
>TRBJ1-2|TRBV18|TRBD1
CASSQSRDRVANYGYTF
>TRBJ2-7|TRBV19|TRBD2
CASSNPGGRLGEQYF
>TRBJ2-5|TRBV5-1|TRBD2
CASRKNGLAGQETQYF
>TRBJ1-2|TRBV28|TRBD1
CASSSGQGAKGYTF
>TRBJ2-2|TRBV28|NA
CASSPGGQNTGELFF
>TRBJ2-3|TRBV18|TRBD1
CASSPTGATDTQYF
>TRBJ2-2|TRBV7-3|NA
CASSLDRSTGELFF
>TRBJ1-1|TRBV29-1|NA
CSVEDRGQHTEAFF
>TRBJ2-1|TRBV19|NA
CASSIYPSNEQFF
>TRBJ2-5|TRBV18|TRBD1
CASSQGAAETQYF
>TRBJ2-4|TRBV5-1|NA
CASSLDLGRSKNIQYF